This T cell receptor beta chain was documented in a study of response to subunit inactivated influenza vaccine. Study-wide results and caveats: It was suggested by the authors that few new T cells are recruited by each seasonal influenza vaccination.

Germline values: CDR1 SSHAT, CDR2 FNYEAQ (reference sequence). The CDR3 is made up of 13 amino acids. On this clonotype itself: What it binds is not known. The junction departs from germline at one end; a sequencing error may be responsible.

TCRdb re-derived calls from the RT-PCR reads in MiXCR, one entry per CDR3 protein. The table records hundreds of thousands of distinct CDR3 sequences, roughly 20% of them present only once. The TCR was taken from a man aged 45 to 65 who received an inactivated influenza vaccine. The sample here was PBMCs from blood, taken about 5 days after vaccination. J is TRBJ1-4 and V is TRBV7-7, with D uncertain. The chain's CDR3 is CASSPGENEKLFF. The DNA of the CDR3 is TGTGCTAGCAGCCCTGGGGAGAATGAAAAACTGTTTTTT.